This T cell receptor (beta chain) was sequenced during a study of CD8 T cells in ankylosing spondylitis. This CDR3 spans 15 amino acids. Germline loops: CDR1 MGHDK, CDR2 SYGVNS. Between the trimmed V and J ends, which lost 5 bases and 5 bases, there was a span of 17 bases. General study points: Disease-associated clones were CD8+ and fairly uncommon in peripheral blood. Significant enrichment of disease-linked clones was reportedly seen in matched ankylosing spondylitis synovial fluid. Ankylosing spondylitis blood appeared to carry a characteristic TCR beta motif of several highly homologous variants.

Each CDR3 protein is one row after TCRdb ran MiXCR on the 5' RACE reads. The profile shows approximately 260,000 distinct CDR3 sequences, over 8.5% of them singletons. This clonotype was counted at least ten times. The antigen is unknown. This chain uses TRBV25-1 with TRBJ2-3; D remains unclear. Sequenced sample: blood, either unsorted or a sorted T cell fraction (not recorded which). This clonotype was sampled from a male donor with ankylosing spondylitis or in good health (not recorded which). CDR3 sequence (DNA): TGTGCCAGCAGTCCAACTGAGGCTCTCGGAGATACGCAGTATTTT. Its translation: CASSPTEALGDTQYF.